The clone carrying this T cell receptor (beta chain) was counted only a few times. Its matching antigen is unknown. The source of the sample is a study of OX40 agonist ivuxolimab in advanced cancers. Across the study: Dose-escalation patients' cancers were hepatocellular carcinoma, melanoma, renal cell or head and neck cancer.

The germline V gene has CDR1 SGHAT and CDR2 FQNNGV. This CDR3 has 16 amino acids. Trimming cost V 3 bases and J 0 bases, with 13 bases left between them. The study's findings and limits: The study found that CD8+ T cells averaged more expanded clones than CD4+. Expanded peripheral T-cell antigen specificity went undetermined.

Generated by immunoSEQ multiplex PCR, the TCRdb table keeps only in-frame clones and is missing some. The data show fewer than 75,000 clones, about 88% seen once. Sequencing was performed on CD4+ or CD8+ T cells sorted from blood, taken in a trial of the OX40 agonist ivuxolimab. The chain uses TRBV11-2 and TRBJ2-3; D call uncertain. The TCR originated in an adult with an advanced solid tumor such as melanoma, head and neck, liver or kidney cancer. CDR3 sequence (DNA): TGTGCCAGCAGCTTTGCCTCGGCTGCTAGCACAGATACGCAGTATTTT. Its protein is CASSFASAASTDTQYF.